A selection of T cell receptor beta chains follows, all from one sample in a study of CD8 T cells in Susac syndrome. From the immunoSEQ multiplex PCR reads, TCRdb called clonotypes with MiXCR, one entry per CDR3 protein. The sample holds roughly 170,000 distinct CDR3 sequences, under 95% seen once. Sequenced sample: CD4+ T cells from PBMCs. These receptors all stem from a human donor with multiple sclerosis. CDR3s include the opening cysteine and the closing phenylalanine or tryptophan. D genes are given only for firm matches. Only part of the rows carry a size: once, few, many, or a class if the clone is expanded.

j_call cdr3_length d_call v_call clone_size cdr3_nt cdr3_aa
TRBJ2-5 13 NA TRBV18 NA TGTGCCAGCTTAGTGACAGACCAAGAGACCCAGTACTTC CASLVTDQETQYF
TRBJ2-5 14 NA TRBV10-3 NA TGTGCCATCTCCCCCAGGGGAAGTGGAGAGACCCAGTACTTC CAISPRGSGETQYF
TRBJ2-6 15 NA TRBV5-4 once TGTGCCAGCAGCTTGGATGGGTCTGGGGCCAACGTCCTGACTTTC CASSLDGSGANVLTF
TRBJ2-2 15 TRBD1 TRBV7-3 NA TGTGCCAGCAGCTCGGACAGGGGGCGGACCGGGGAGCTGTTTTTT CASSSDRGRTGELFF
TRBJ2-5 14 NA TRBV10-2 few TGCGCCAGCAGTGGAAGATTTAGGGGCGAGACCCAGTACTTC CASSGRFRGETQYF
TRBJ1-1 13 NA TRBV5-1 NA TGCGCCAGCAGTTTTGACAGTAACACTGAAGCTTTCTTT CASSFDSNTEAFF
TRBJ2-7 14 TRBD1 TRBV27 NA TGTGCCAGCAGTCGGGGACAGGGAAGATTCGAGCAGTACTTC CASSRGQGRFEQYF
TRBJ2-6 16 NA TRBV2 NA TGTGCCAGCAACCATAGGGGGTCCTCTGGGGCCAACGTCCTGACTTTC CASNHRGSSGANVLTF
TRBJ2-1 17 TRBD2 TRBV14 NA TGTGCCAGCAGCCAACCTAGGACAGCGGGAGCGTCCAATGAGCAGTTCTTC CASSQPRTAGASNEQFF
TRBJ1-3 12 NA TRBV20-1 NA TGCAGCCCCCGTAGCGACGGAAACACCATATATTTT CSPRSDGNTIYF